Given below is one T cell receptor beta chain in context. Antigen specificity is unknown. These data belong to a study of T cells after yellow fever vaccination. Findings and limits, study-wide: Although most clonotypes did not, a small share appeared in both CD4 and CD8 compartments. In FACS-sorted repertoires, abundant clonotypes from the bulk population could appear as contaminants.

A process of 5'RACE template switching, which added a universal primer site and UMIs, was used to make TCR cDNA. TCRdb fed the 5' RACE reads into MiXCR, producing one record per CDR3 protein. The sample comprises about 120,000 distinct CDR3 sequences, about 7% of which are singletons, and roughly 3% rests with the top ten. The CDR3 sequence is 14 residues long. The junction had 2 bases not matched to a gene; V was cut back by 6 bases and J by 1 base. The germline gives CDR1 MNHEY, CDR2 SVGEGT. V usage is TRBV6-2 or TRBV6-3 and J usage is TRBJ2-1; 8 nucleotides agree with TRBD2. The TCR was taken from a man between 18 and 29 years old who received the YFV17D yellow fever vaccine. Sequencing used CD4+ T cells sorted from PBMCs, obtained 45 days after the first yellow fever vaccination. The CDR3 here is CASRGGGSYNEQFF. As DNA, the CDR3 is TGTGCCAGCAGGGGCGGGGGGTCCTACAATGAGCAGTTCTTC.